What follows are 24 T cell receptor beta chains derived from one specimen sequenced in a study of PD-L1 blockade in urothelial cancer. The protocol was immunoSEQ multiplex PCR, while the TCRdb copy is restricted to in-frame clones and leaves out a portion. The sample lists 33,000 or so clones; over 75% were seen once. This specimen was PBMCs, taken around atezolizumab (anti-PD-L1) treatment. These receptor sequences come from a man between 65 and 85 years old with urothelial cancer.

The chain links TRBV4-1 to TRBJ2-2, with a weak D call TRBD2 (6 bases). The CDR3 consists of 15 residues. Germline values: CDR1 MGHRA, CDR2 YSYEKL. The V end lost 6 bases, the J end lost 4 bases, and 15 bases lay between the germline ends. The CDR3 nucleotides read TGCGCCAGCAGGAGGACTTGGCGGGGCACCGGGGAGCTGTTTTTT. Protein product: CASRRTWRGTGELFF.

The rearrangement joins TRBV4-3 to TRBJ2-1, with 9 bases aligning to TRBD2. Trimming took 3 bases from V and 10 from J; bases not matched to a gene: 4. Germline values: CDR1 LGHNA, CDR2 YSLEER. The CDR3 sequence is 13 residues long. The CDR3 reads CASSQESGGEQFF. The CDR3 DNA follows: TGCGCCAGCAGCCAGGAGAGCGGGGGGGAGCAGTTCTTC.

This clone came up once. The chain combines TRBV5-4 with TRBJ2-3; D is perhaps TRBD2 (6 bases). With 4 bases removed from V and 2 bases from J, the gap between germline ends came to 11 bases. The CDR3 length is 14 residues. CDR1 and CDR2 from the germline V gene are SGHNT and YYREEE (reference sequence). The CDR3 protein is CASSRGGDTDTQYF. For the CDR3, the DNA is TGTGCCAGCAGCCGCGGCGGGGACACAGATACGCAGTATTTT.

A single count supports this clone. This chain links TRBV11-2 with TRBJ1-1; no firm D call. The V gene lost 4 bases and the J gene lost 6 bases, with 18 bases spanning the gap. The CDR3 length is 15 residues. CDR1 SGHAT and CDR2 FQNNGV come from the germline V gene. The CDR3 here is CASSSPRYARPEAFF. The CDR3 bases are TGTGCCAGCAGCTCCCCCCGGTACGCGAGGCCTGAAGCTTTCTTT.

V usage is TRBV7-9 and J usage is TRBJ1-1; a weak D match, TRBD1 (5 bases). Germline-derived CDR1 and CDR2 are SEHNR and FQNEAQ (reference sequence). Deletions cut 8 bases from V and 5 bases from J, with 15 bases between. CDR3 length equals 13 residues. CDR3 protein: CASAQGLGTEAFF. DNA for the CDR3: TGTGCCAGCGCCCAGGGCTTGGGGACTGAAGCTTTCTTT.

The chain recombines TRBV27 with TRBJ1-1; D not resolved. The CDR3 totals 13 residues. Germline V CDR1 and CDR2: MNHEY, SMNVEV (reference sequence). V was cut by 7 bases and J by 4 bases, with 13 bases left in between. The CDR3 region is CASTTGYGTEAFF. In nucleotides, the CDR3 is TGTGCCAGCACCACGGGGTACGGCACTGAAGCTTTCTTT.

This chain uses TRBV7-2 with TRBJ2-2; no clear D gene. This CDR3 has 13 amino acids. Germline V gives CDR1 SGHTA, CDR2 FQGNSA. Trimming left V 6 bases short and J 3 bases short, with 8 bases between. This chain's CDR3 is CASRRLHTGELFF. The DNA for the CDR3 is TGTGCCAGCAGGCGTCTTCACACCGGGGAGCTGTTTTTT.

This clone was seen a single time. V and J are TRBV19 and TRBJ1-5; no reliable D call. CDR1 is LNHDA and CDR2 is SQIVND in the germline V gene (reference sequence). V lost 3 bases and J lost 5, with 11 bases in between. This CDR3 contains 14 residues. In nucleotides, the CDR3 is TGTGCCAGTAGTATGCGGAATTCCGATCAGCCCCAGCATTTT. Its protein product is CASSMRNSDQPQHF.

This chain joins TRBV15 and TRBJ2-3; TRBD1 is a possible D gene (6 bases). This CDR3 contains 16 residues. Germline V gene lookup returns CDR1 LNHNV and CDR2 YYDKDF (reference sequence). With 2 bases removed from V and 4 bases from J, the gap between germline ends came to 16 bases. CDR3 coding DNA: TGTGCCACCAGCAGACAGACAACCTCAGGGGCAGATACGCAGTATTTT. Its translation is CATSRQTTSGADTQYF.

V is TRBV11-2 and J is TRBJ2-1; 7 positions match TRBD1. CDR3 length equals 15 residues. CDR1 is SGHAT and CDR2 is FQNNGV in the germline V gene. The ends lost 5 bases at V and 5 bases at J; junction bases unmatched: 9. The CDR3 reads CASSPRGGGHNEQFF. The CDR3 DNA reads TGTGCCAGCAGCCCACGAGGGGGCGGCCACAATGAGCAGTTCTTC.

The V and J genes are TRBV7-2 and TRBJ2-3; 11 bases align to TRBD2. Per the germline V gene, CDR1 is SGHTA and CDR2 is FQGNSA. This CDR3 spans 15 amino acids. V shed 7 bases, J shed 7 bases, and the junction held 10 bases outside the gene matches. CDR3 amino acids: CASTEASGRRNTQYF. For the CDR3, the DNA is TGTGCCAGCACGGAGGCTAGCGGGAGGAGGAATACGCAGTATTTT.

The chain carries TRBV7-9 and TRBJ1-1; 7 bases line up with TRBD1. The CDR3 runs to 13 residues. Germline CDR1 and CDR2: SEHNR and FQNEAQ (reference sequence). The V segment lost 4 bases and the J segment 7 bases; nucleotides outside the gene matches: 6. CDR3 loop: CASSSRQGSEAFF. In DNA, the CDR3 is TGTGCCAGCAGCTCCCGACAGGGCAGTGAAGCTTTCTTT.

V gene TRBV7-6 combines with J gene TRBJ2-2; possible D gene TRBD2, 5 bases. The germline CDR1 and CDR2 sequences are SGHVS and FNYEAQ. The ends were cut back, 5 bases at V and 7 bases at J, with 14 bases in the middle. This CDR3 is 14 amino acids long. Written as DNA, the CDR3 is TGTGCCAGCAGCGGGGAGAGGGCGGTCGGGGAGCTGTTTTTT. The encoded protein is CASSGERAVGELFF.

V and J are TRBV7-8 and TRBJ1-2; no clear D gene. Germline V gene sequence: CDR1 SGHVS, CDR2 FQNEAQ. This CDR3 is built from 13 residues. Between the trimmed V and J ends, which lost 0 bases and 8 bases, there was a span of 10 bases. CDR3 in amino acids: CASSLAEGGGYTF. The CDR3 DNA reads TGTGCCAGCAGCTTAGCCGAGGGAGGGGGCTACACCTTC.

Only one count was recorded for this clone. The rearrangement joins TRBV28 to TRBJ2-3, with a weak D call TRBD2 (6 bases). The CDR3 has 15 amino acids. Trimming removed 7 bases from V and 0 bases from J, with 14 bases in between. Germline values: CDR1 MDHEN, CDR2 SYDVKM. DNA for the CDR3: TGTGCCAGCATCGACGGGGGAACGAGCACAGATACGCAGTATTTT. Amino acid sequence: CASIDGGTSTDTQYF.

The DNA of the CDR3 is TGTGCCAGCAGCTCGGGAAAATCTGGGGCCAACGTCCTGACTTTC. Its translation is CASSSGKSGANVLTF. The chain is built from TRBV7-2 and TRBJ2-6, with D perhaps matching TRBD2 (5 bases). Trimming took off 4 bases at V and 1 base at J, with 8 bases between the two ends. CDR3 length equals 15 residues. CDR1 and CDR2 from the germline V gene are SGHTA and FQGNSA.

As DNA, the CDR3 is TGTGCCAGCCAAGGCGGCCGCACAGATACGCAGTATTTT. Protein sequence: CASQGGRTDTQYF. This sequence joins TRBV6-1 and TRBJ2-3; D gene ambiguous. Germline V gene sequence: CDR1 MNHNS, CDR2 SASEGT. V lost 8 bases and J lost 1, with 10 bases in between. This CDR3 spans 13 amino acids.

The gene calls are TRBV5-1 and TRBJ2-5; 8 positions agree with TRBD1. The CDR3 is 14 amino acids. With 2 bases clipped from V and 4 bases from J, the junction kept 4 bases outside the gene matches. Germline CDR1 reads SGHRS; CDR2 reads YFSETQ. The CDR3 DNA is TGCGCCAGCAGCTTAGGACAGGGCCGAGAGACCCAGTACTTC. Protein sequence: CASSLGQGRETQYF. The whole variable domain, filled in from reference TRBV5-1 and TRBJ2-5, reads KAGVTQTPRYLIKTRGQQVTLSCSPISGHRSVSWYQQTPGQGLQFLFEYFSETQRNKGNFPGRFSGRQFSNSRSEMNVSTLELGDSALYLCASSLGQGRETQYFGPGTRLLVL.

This clone was seen once. The gene calls are TRBV7-2 and TRBJ2-5, with D maybe TRBD1 (6 bases). CDR1 SGHTA and CDR2 FQGNSA come from the germline V gene. V gave up 2 bases and J gave up 5 bases, with 12 bases separating them. This CDR3 region has 14 residues. The CDR3 protein is CASSLRYRAETQYF. The CDR3 bases are TGTGCCAGCAGCTTAAGGTACAGGGCGGAGACCCAGTACTTC.

The chain is built from TRBV5-4 and TRBJ1-6; D gene ambiguous. This CDR3 has 14 residues. Germline CDR1 reads SGHNT; CDR2 reads YYREEE (reference sequence). V was shortened by 1 base and J by 6 bases, with 8 bases between the two germline ends. CDR3 DNA: TGTGCCAGCAGCTTGTCCGGGGTTAATTCACCCCTCCACTTT. Translated, it gives CASSLSGVNSPLHF.

The rearrangement joins TRBV6-1 to TRBJ2-3; TRBD2 agrees at 7 bases. V was clipped by 0 bases and J by 2 bases; unmatched bases: 5. Looked up from germline, CDR1 is MNHNS and CDR2 is SASEGT. The CDR3 is 16 residues long. In nucleotides, the CDR3 is TGTGCCAGCAGTGAAGCCAGCGGGGCTCTCACAGATACGCAGTATTTT. This codes for CASSEASGALTDTQYF.

V is TRBV5-1 and J is TRBJ1-1, with 9 nucleotides matching TRBD1. This CDR3 has 15 residues. CDR1 and CDR2 from the germline V gene are SGHRS and YFSETQ. The V gene end was trimmed by 4 bases and the J gene end by 3 bases; junction bases not matched to a gene: 7. The CDR3 here is CASSIWTGVDTEAFF. The CDR3 DNA follows: TGCGCCAGCAGCATCTGGACAGGGGTTGACACTGAAGCTTTCTTT.

The CDR3 sequence is CASSSRQGANEQFF. In nucleotides, the CDR3 is TGTGCCAGCAGTTCCCGACAGGGGGCGAATGAGCAGTTCTTC. The J gene is TRBJ2-1, the V gene TRBV6-5, with 10 positions matching TRBD1. V dropped 4 bases and J dropped 7; count of bases not matched to a gene: 4. This CDR3 region has 14 residues. CDR1 and CDR2 from the germline V gene are MNHEY and SVGAGI.

The chain uses TRBV7-3 and TRBJ2-3; 7 positions match TRBD1. Per the germline V gene, CDR1 is SGHTA and CDR2 is FQGTGA. The CDR3 extends over 16 amino acids. V trimming: 1 base; J trimming: 3 bases; junction bases outside the gene matches: 7. The CDR3 sequence: CASSLMAGGRTDTQYF. The CDR3 DNA follows: TGTGCCAGCAGCTTAATGGCAGGGGGACGGACAGATACGCAGTATTTT.